Here is one T cell receptor beta chain with its context. Its target is not known. Amplification used 60 Vbeta primers and 13 Jbeta primers. This table comes from immunoSEQ multiplex PCR, and its TCRdb copy is limited to in-frame clones, with some not included. The sample holds under 250,000 clones, 75% to 80% seen once. This record belongs to a study of cytomegalovirus exposure and HLA in healthy donors. This CDR3 has 14 amino acids. Germline V gene sequence: CDR1 LGHNT, CDR2 FRNRAP. Trimming shortened V by 1 base and J by 4 bases, and 8 bases separated the two germline ends. Findings of the study overall: The majority of TCR sequences were rare, yet some public TCRs appeared in many donors. A classifier reportedly called cytomegalovirus status with high sensitivity and specificity.

This chain connects TRBV12-5 to TRBJ2-1, with D hard to call. The origin of this receptor is a male donor in good health and CMV-seronegative. The sequencing input was PBMCs. CDR3 loop: CASGLDQTYNEQFF. In DNA, the CDR3 is TGTGCTAGTGGTTTGGACCAGACTTACAATGAGCAGTTCTTC.